The clone carrying this T cell receptor (beta chain) has more than one count but fewer than ten. Its antigen is not identified. The CDR3 is 15 amino acids. Germline CDR1 and CDR2: MNHNY and SVGAGI (reference sequence). Trimming stripped 7 bases from V and 5 bases from J, with 17 bases between. TCRdb ran MiXCR on the reads and lists one entry per CDR3 protein. The sample shows around 140,000 distinct CDR3 sequences, over 30% of them seen only once. The record originates from a study of T cell repertoires in cytomegalovirus infection. Study-wide background: Public TCR beta signatures marked donors with CMV infection and the matching HLA. Study findings and constraints: Predominance within the ex vivo response was attributable to HLA-C-restricted CMV-specific TCR beta clonotypes.

This receptor was identified in a human donor in good health (CMV status not recorded). Some clones in this sample may be carry-over from other donors' samples. The rearrangement uses TRBV6-6 and TRBJ1-4, with D uncertain. Sequencing was performed on CD8+ T cells from cultured PBMCs, taken from culture after CMV antigen stimulation. CDR3 amino acids: CASMPVEEANEKLFF. For the CDR3, the DNA is TGTGCCAGCATGCCAGTGGAAGAAGCAAATGAAAAACTGTTTTTT.